In its sample, the clone carrying this T cell receptor (beta chain) was seen a few times. Its antigen is currently unknown. This entry comes from a study of beta chain features in type 1 diabetes. Study-level background: Sorted cells examined across all samples numbered around 110,000,000. Study-wide points: Possibly, sequencing cDNA over-represented cells that had high TCR expression levels. Individuals with type 1 diabetes displayed fewer insertions and more deletions at VDJ junctions. Shorter templates may be favored by PCR, equally so in patients and controls. Shorter TCRB CDR3s, moderately but significantly so, were found in Type 1 diabetes patients in all four CD4+ subsets.

Investigators reverse transcribed all isolated RNA, so they sequenced expressed TCRB transcripts. The assay was immunoSEQ multiplex PCR, and TCRdb's table has in-frame clones only and misses some. The table has approximately 270,000 clones, over 11% seen once. Trimming stripped 2 bases from V and 6 bases from J, with 18 bases between. This CDR3 region has 16 residues. Germline V CDR1 and CDR2: MNHNS, SASEGT. This sequence originates from a man aged 25-45 years with type 1 diabetes. V usage is TRBV6-1 and J usage is TRBJ2-3, with unresolved D. Sequences were obtained from naive CD4+ T cells from blood. CDR3 sequence: CASSEWVSRIGDTQYF. CDR3 nucleotide sequence: TGTGCCAGCAGTGAATGGGTTAGCCGGATCGGCGATACGCAGTATTTT.